This T cell receptor beta chain was profiled in a study of cytomegalovirus exposure and HLA in healthy donors. V lost 8 bases to trimming and J lost 8 bases, with 18 bases between them. The CDR3 loop spans 13 amino acids. The V gene's germline CDR1 is GTSNPN and CDR2 SVGIG (reference sequence). PCR used 60 Vbeta primers and 13 Jbeta primers. Clones were read by immunoSEQ multiplex PCR, and TCRdb kept only the in-frame ones, dropping some. The table shows 130,000 or so clones, with over 8.5% occurring only once. The chain combines TRBV30 with TRBJ1-4; D is unclear. The TCR originated in a woman aged 35 to 49 in good health and CMV-seropositive. Sequencing was done on a sample of PBMCs. In nucleotides, the CDR3 is TGTGCCGCTGCTTTCGGTCCCCCCGAAAAACTGTTTTTT. Translating gives CAAAFGPPEKLFF.